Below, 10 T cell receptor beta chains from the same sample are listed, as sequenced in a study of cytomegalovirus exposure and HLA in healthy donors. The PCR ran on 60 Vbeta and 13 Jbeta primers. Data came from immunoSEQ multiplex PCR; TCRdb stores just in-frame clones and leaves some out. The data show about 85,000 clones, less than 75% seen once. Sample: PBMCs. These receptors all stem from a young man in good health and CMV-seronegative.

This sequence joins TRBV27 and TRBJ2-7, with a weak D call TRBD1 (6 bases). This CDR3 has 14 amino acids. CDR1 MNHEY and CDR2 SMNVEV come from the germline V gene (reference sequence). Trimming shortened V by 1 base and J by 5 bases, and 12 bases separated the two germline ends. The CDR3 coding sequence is TGTGCCAGCAGTTTATGGACAGAGCCGGACGAGCAGTACTTC. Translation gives CASSLWTEPDEQYF.

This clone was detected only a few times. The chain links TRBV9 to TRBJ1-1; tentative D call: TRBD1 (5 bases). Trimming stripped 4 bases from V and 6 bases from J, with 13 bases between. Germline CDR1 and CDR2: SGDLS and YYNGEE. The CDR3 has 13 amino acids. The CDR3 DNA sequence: TGTGCCAGCAGCATCAGGGAGGCGTCTGAAGCTTTCTTT. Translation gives CASSIREASEAFF.

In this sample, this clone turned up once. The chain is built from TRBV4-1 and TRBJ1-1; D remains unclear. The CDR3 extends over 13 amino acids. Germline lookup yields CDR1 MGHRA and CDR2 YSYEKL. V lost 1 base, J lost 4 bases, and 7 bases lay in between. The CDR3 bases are TGCGCCAGCAGCCAAGCACCGAGCACTGAAGCTTTCTTT. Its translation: CASSQAPSTEAFF.

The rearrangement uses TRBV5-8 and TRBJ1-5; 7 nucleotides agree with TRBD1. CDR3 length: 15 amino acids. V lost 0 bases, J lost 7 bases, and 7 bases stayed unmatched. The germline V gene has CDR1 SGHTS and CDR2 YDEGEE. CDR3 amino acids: CASSLGQGGGQPQHF. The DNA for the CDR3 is TGTGCCAGCAGCTTGGGACAGGGAGGAGGGCAGCCCCAGCATTTT.

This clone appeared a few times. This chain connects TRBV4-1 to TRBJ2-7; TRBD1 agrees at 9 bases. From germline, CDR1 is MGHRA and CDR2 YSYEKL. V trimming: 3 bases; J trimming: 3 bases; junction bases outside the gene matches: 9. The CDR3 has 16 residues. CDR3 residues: CASSHFGTGNLYEQYF. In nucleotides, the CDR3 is TGCGCCAGCAGCCATTTCGGGACAGGGAACCTCTACGAGCAGTACTTC.

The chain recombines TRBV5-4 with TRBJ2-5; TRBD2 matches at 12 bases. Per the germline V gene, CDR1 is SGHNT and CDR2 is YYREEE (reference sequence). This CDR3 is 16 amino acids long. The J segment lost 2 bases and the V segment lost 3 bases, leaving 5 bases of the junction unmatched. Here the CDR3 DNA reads TGTGCCAGCAGCTCAAATGGACTAGCGGGACAAGAGACCCAGTACTTC. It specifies CASSSNGLAGQETQYF.

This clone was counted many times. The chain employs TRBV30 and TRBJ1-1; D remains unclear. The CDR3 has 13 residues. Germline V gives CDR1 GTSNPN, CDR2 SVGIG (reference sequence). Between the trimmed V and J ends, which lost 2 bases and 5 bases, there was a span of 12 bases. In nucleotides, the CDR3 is TGTGCCTGGAGTCAAGATACGAGGACTGAAGCTTTCTTT. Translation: CAWSQDTRTEAFF.

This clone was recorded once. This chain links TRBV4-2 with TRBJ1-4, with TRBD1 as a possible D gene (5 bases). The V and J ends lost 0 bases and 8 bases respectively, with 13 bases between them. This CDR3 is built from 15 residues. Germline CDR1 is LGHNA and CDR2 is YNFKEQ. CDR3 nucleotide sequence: TGTGCCAGCAGCCAAGAAATGGGATCAGGGGAAAAACTGTTTTTT. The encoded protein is CASSQEMGSGEKLFF.

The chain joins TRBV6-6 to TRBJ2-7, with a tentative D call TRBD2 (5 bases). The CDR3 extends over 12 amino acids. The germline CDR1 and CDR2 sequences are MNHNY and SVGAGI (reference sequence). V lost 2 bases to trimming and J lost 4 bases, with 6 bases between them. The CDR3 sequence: CASSYTGYEQYF. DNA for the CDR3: TGTGCCAGCAGTTACACGGGGTACGAGCAGTACTTC.

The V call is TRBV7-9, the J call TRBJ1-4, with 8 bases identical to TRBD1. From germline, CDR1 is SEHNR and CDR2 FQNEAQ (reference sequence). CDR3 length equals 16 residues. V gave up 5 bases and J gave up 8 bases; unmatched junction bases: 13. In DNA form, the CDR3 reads TGTGCCAGCAGCGCAAGCCGACAGGGGAGGGAAGAAAAACTGTTTTTT. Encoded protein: CASSASRQGREEKLFF.